A selection of T cell receptor beta chains follows, all from one sample in a study of blood T cell repertoires in COVID-19. Repertoires were generated with immunoSEQ multiplex PCR, while TCRdb's copy carries only in-frame clones and drops some. The sample yields about 270,000 clones, around 86% seen once. The sample was peripheral blood. All receptors derive from a man in his forties or fifties with active or convalescent COVID-19. CDR3s include the opening cysteine and the closing phenylalanine or tryptophan. D genes are given only for firm matches. Rows may omit the clone size; those that give it use once, few, many or a size class.

V gene	clone size	D gene	J gene	CDR3 DNA	CDR3 protein
TRBV30	.	TRBD1	TRBJ2-7	TGTGCCTGGAGCGACCGGGGGGACAGGGGCCCCCTCGGGCAGTACTTC	CAWSDRGDRGPLGQYF
TRBV6-5	.	.	TRBJ2-3	TGTGCCAGCACCCCTAGTGGGGGGAGATCAGATACGCAGTATTTT	CASTPSGGRSDTQYF
TRBV7-6	.	TRBD1	TRBJ1-2	TGTGCCAGCAGCTCTATACGCCGGGACAGGACTAACTATGGCTACACCTTC	CASSSIRRDRTNYGYTF
TRBV9	.	.	TRBJ1-1	TGTGCCAGCAGCCCCCGGGGTAGCCTAAACACTGAAGCTTTCTTT	CASSPRGSLNTEAFF
TRBV30	once	.	TRBJ1-1	TGTGCCTGGAGTGGCACAGGGTTTGCTTTCTTT	CAWSGTGFAFF
TRBV24-1	.	TRBD2	TRBJ2-3	TGTGCCACCTCCACTAGCGGGGGGACAGATACGCAGTATTTT	CATSTSGGTDTQYF
TRBV5-4	.	TRBD2	TRBJ2-7	TGTGCCAGCAGCTTGACTAGCGGGACGAACGAGCAGTACTTC	CASSLTSGTNEQYF
TRBV12-3/TRBV12-4	few	.	TRBJ1-2	TGTGCCAGCTCCCGAGCTAACTATGGCTACACCTTC	CASSRANYGYTF
TRBV7-6	.	.	TRBJ2-5	TGTGCCAGCAGCTTAGGTGGAGGGGCCGGCGCGGAGACCCAGTACTTC	CASSLGGGAGAETQYF
TRBV30	.	.	TRBJ1-2	TGTGCCTGGAGTCTACGAGACTATGGCTACACCTTC	CAWSLRDYGYTF
TRBV19	.	.	TRBJ1-2	TGTGCCAGTAGTGAGGCCAGTTTCTATGGCTACACCTTC	CASSEASFYGYTF
TRBV21-1	.	.	TRBJ2-1	TGTGCCAGCGGACTAGCGGGGGGAGGTCATGAGCAGTTCTTC	CASGLAGGGHEQFF
TRBV9	.	TRBD2	TRBJ2-3	TGTGCCAGCAGCTTCGCCGGGACTAGCCTGGGCACAGATACGCAGTATTTT	CASSFAGTSLGTDTQYF
TRBV6-5	.	.	TRBJ2-2	TGTGCCAGCAGTCGCACAGGGACGACCACCGGGGAGCTGTTTTTT	CASSRTGTTTGELFF
TRBV11-1	.	.	TRBJ2-7	TGTGCCAGCAGCTTAAGTTCTTTAGGGGTCTACGAGCAGTACTTC	CASSLSSLGVYEQYF
TRBV12-3/TRBV12-4	.	.	TRBJ2-5	TGTGCCAGCAGCCTGGGCAGAGAGACCCAGTACTTC	CASSLGRETQYF
TRBV27	.	.	TRBJ2-3	TGTGCCAGCAGTTTATATAGCCCCGCAGATACGCAGTATTTT	CASSLYSPADTQYF
TRBV5-1	.	TRBD1	TRBJ1-4	TGCGCCAGCAGCTTGAGGGGGCGCTGGGAAAAACTGTTTTTT	CASSLRGRWEKLFF
TRBV15	.	.	TRBJ1-4	TGTGCCACCAGCGAGACGGTGGGGGCTAGTGAAAAACTGTTTTTT	CATSETVGASEKLFF
TRBV6-6	.	TRBD1	TRBJ1-3	TGTGCCAGCAGTTACCGTGGACAGGTGGCGCAAGGGACCATATATTTT	CASSYRGQVAQGTIYF
TRBV2	.	TRBD1	TRBJ2-2	TGTGCCAGCAAGGTACAGGGGGCCGGGGAGCTGTTTTTT	CASKVQGAGELFF
TRBV3-1/TRBV3-2	.	TRBD1	TRBJ1-1	TGTGCCAGCAGCCAGCCGACAGGGGGAAACGACGCTTTCTTT	CASSQPTGGNDAFF
TRBV7-9	once	TRBD1	TRBJ1-5	TGTGCCAGCAGCTTAGGTTGGGACAGCAACAATCAGCCCCAGCATTTT	CASSLGWDSNNQPQHF
TRBV5-6	.	TRBD2	TRBJ2-1	TGTGCCAGCAGCTTGCGACTAGCGGGGGGTCTCTCCTACAATGAGCAGTTCTTC	CASSLRLAGGLSYNEQFF
TRBV24-1	.	TRBD1	TRBJ2-2	TGTGCCACCAGTGCCCGACAGGGCTCGTGGGCCGGGGAGCTGTTTTTT	CATSARQGSWAGELFF
TRBV11-3	.	TRBD2	TRBJ2-1	TGTGCCAGCAACGATCCGGGACTAGGGTCGCTTGAGCAGTTCTTC	CASNDPGLGSLEQFF
TRBV5-6	.	.	TRBJ2-7	TGTGCCAGCAGCTTGGGGAGGTCCGAGCAGTACTTC	CASSLGRSEQYF
TRBV10-3	.	TRBD2	TRBJ2-5	TGTGCCATCAGCCTGACTAGCGGCCAAGAGACCCAGTACTTC	CAISLTSGQETQYF
TRBV5-1	few	TRBD2	TRBJ2-5	TGCGCCAGCAGCGCCCTACTAGCGGGGGCGGGGGAGACCCAGTACTTC	CASSALLAGAGETQYF
TRBV15	once	.	TRBJ2-1	TGTGCCACCAGCGAGACACCGGTTCCCGATGAGCAGTTCTTC	CATSETPVPDEQFF
TRBV11-3	.	.	TRBJ2-5	TGTGCCAGCACCCCCCAGGGAAGGAAGACCCAGTACTTC	CASTPQGRKTQYF